One sample yielded the 14 T cell receptor beta chains listed below, sequenced in a study of T-cell memory formation after mild COVID-19. One entry per CDR3 protein results from TCRdb running MiXCR on the 5' RACE reads. The sample has about 470,000 distinct CDR3 sequences, around a quarter seen once; the top ten hold under 15%. The sequenced sample was PBMCs or a T cell subset sorted from them (not recorded which). The receptor set was obtained from an adult woman who had mild COVID-19 (a few samples of this study predate the infection). Cell type and time point are not known.

This clonotype was observed a handful of times. The chain recombines TRBV20-1 with TRBJ2-1, with D unclear. The length of the CDR3 is 14 residues. V was clipped by 3 bases and J by 0 bases, with 9 bases between them. The germline gives CDR1 DFQATT, CDR2 SNEGSKA (reference sequence). In DNA, the CDR3 is TGCAGTGCTAGGATGGTGAGCTCCTACAATGAGCAGTTCTTC. Residues: CSARMVSSYNEQFF.

The gene calls are TRBV30 and TRBJ1-1; the match to TRBD1 covers 7 bases. Germline-derived CDR1 and CDR2 are GTSNPN and SVGIG (reference sequence). Trimming cost V 0 bases and J 1 base; bases outside gene matches: 8. The CDR3 length is 16 residues. The CDR3 loop reads CAWSVQGTRGNTEAFF. The CDR3 DNA reads as TGTGCCTGGAGTGTACAGGGGACGCGTGGGAACACTGAAGCTTTCTTT.

This clonotype was counted only a few times. The chain joins TRBV2 to TRBJ2-3, with TRBD1 matching 7 bases. V was pared by 6 bases and J by 2 bases, with 8 bases of the junction left unmatched. Looked up from germline, CDR1 is SNHLY and CDR2 is FYNNEI. The CDR3 runs to 15 residues. The CDR3 region has the DNA TGTGCCAGCAGGGGAACTGGACAGGCCACAGATACGCAGTATTTT. It yields the protein CASRGTGQATDTQYF.

This clonotype has just one count. V and J are TRBV28 and TRBJ2-2, with 13 bases matching TRBD2. Germline V gives CDR1 MDHEN, CDR2 SYDVKM. Trimming took 5 bases from V and 3 from J; bases not matched to a gene: 6. The CDR3 sequence is 17 residues long. The CDR3 bases are TGTGCCAGCAGTCCCCGACTAGCGGGGGGTTACACCGGGGAGCTGTTTTTT. This translates into CASSPRLAGGYTGELFF.

This chain joins TRBV7-2 and TRBJ2-2, with TRBD2 matching over 13 bases. The CDR3 totals 19 residues. Germline V gene data show CDR1 as SGHTA and CDR2 as FQGNSA. V shed 5 bases, J shed 2 bases, and the junction held 11 bases outside the gene matches. The CDR3 loop reads CASSPTGTSGNLNTGELFF. CDR3 nucleotide sequence: TGTGCCAGCAGCCCGACCGGGACTAGCGGGAATCTCAACACCGGGGAGCTGTTTTTT.

This clonotype was counted only a few times. The V call is TRBV4-1, the J call TRBJ2-5, with 8 bases fitting TRBD1. Germline-derived CDR1 and CDR2 are MGHRA and YSYEKL. The trim removed 3 bases at V and 4 bases at J, leaving 7 bases unmatched. This CDR3 has 15 amino acids. Here the CDR3 DNA reads TGCGCCAGCAGCCATCCTGGACAGGGAGGAGAGACCCAGTACTTC. It is translated as CASSHPGQGGETQYF.

The V gene is TRBV7-9, the J gene TRBJ2-2; D remains ambiguous. The ends were cut back, 5 bases at V and 0 bases at J, with 13 bases in the middle. The CDR3 length is 16 residues. Per the germline V gene, CDR1 is SEHNR and CDR2 is FQNEAQ (reference sequence). The CDR3 sequence is CASSGNSEPNTGELFF. In DNA, the CDR3 is TGTGCCAGCAGCGGGAACAGTGAACCGAACACCGGGGAGCTGTTTTTT. The entire variable domain, with the rest obtained from reference TRBV7-9 and TRBJ2-2, is as follows: DTGVSQNPRHKITKRGQNVTFRCDPISEHNRLYWYRQTLGQGPEFLTYFQNEAQLEKSRLLSDRFSAERPKGSFSTLEIQRTEQGDSAMYLCASSGNSEPNTGELFFGEGSRLTVL.

The chain has TRBV10-3 and TRBJ2-5, with a tentative D call TRBD2 (5 bases). Germline loops: CDR1 ENHRY, CDR2 SYGVKD. The CDR3 loop spans 11 amino acids. The ends were cut back, 4 bases at V and 5 bases at J, with 5 bases in the middle. CDR3 nucleotide sequence: TGTGCCATCAGTGGCGGGGAGACCCAGTACTTC. Amino acid sequence: CAISGGETQYF.

This clonotype appeared a few times. The V gene is TRBV7-8, the J gene TRBJ2-2, with 12 bases identical to TRBD2. Germline trimming cut 7 bases from V and 3 bases from J; bases unmatched to any gene: 12. This CDR3 region has 18 residues. Germline V CDR1 and CDR2: SGHVS, FQNEAQ. The CDR3 DNA is TGTGCCAGCACGGGACTAGCGGGTCCGGTTACGGACACCGGGGAGCTGTTTTTT. Translated: CASTGLAGPVTDTGELFF. The complete variable domain, with remaining parts taken from reference TRBV7-8 and TRBJ2-2, reads GAGVSQSPRYKVAKRGQDVALRCDPISGHVSLFWYQQALGQGPEFLTYFQNEAQLDKSGLPSDRFFAERPEGSVSTLKIQRTQQEDSAVYLCASTGLAGPVTDTGELFFGEGSRLTVL.

This clonotype was observed a few times. The chain recombines TRBV11-2 with TRBJ2-7, with TRBD2 as a possible D gene (5 bases). V lost 3 bases and J lost 5, with 8 bases in between. The germline V gene has CDR1 SGHAT and CDR2 FQNNGV. This CDR3 spans 12 amino acids. The CDR3 region is CASSFSADEQYF. CDR3 DNA: TGTGCCAGCAGCTTTAGCGCCGACGAGCAGTACTTC.

The chain uses TRBV5-1 and TRBJ1-2; D may be TRBD1 (6 bases). Germline V gives CDR1 SGHRS, CDR2 YFSETQ. V lost 4 bases, J lost 4 bases, and 11 bases lay in between. The CDR3 is 13 residues long. CDR3 nucleotides: TGCGCCAGCAGCCCGGGACACGGCTATGGCTACACCTTC. Residues: CASSPGHGYGYTF.

This clonotype was seen only a few times. The rearrangement links TRBV7-2 to TRBJ2-3; D uncertain. The germline V gene has CDR1 SGHTA and CDR2 FQGNSA. The CDR3 length is 13 residues. The V gene lost 5 bases and the J gene lost 5 bases, with 11 bases spanning the gap. This CDR3 reads CASSPHEVDTQYF. The CDR3, as DNA: TGTGCCAGCAGCCCCCATGAGGTAGATACGCAGTATTTT.

J is TRBJ1-6 and V is TRBV7-9; the D is unclear. This CDR3 has 13 amino acids. Trimming stripped 4 bases from V and 6 bases from J, with 7 bases between. Germline CDR1 reads SEHNR; CDR2 reads FQNEAQ (reference sequence). CDR3 nucleotide sequence: TGTGCCAGCAGCTCTAACACTAATTCACCCCTCCACTTT. It specifies CASSSNTNSPLHF. The full variable domain, in which reference TRBV7-9 and TRBJ1-6 provide the parts outside the CDR3, is DTGVSQNPRHKITKRGQNVTFRCDPISEHNRLYWYRQTLGQGPEFLTYFQNEAQLEKSRLLSDRFSAERPKGSFSTLEIQRTEQGDSAMYLCASSSNTNSPLHFGNGTRLTVT.

This sequence joins TRBV2 and TRBJ2-4, with TRBD1 matching over 9 bases. Germline V gene data show CDR1 as SNHLY and CDR2 as FYNNEI. This CDR3 has 16 amino acids. Trimming at V came to 4 bases and at J to 3 bases, leaving 7 bases not matched to a gene. CDR3 in DNA: TGTGCCAGCAGTGTTGGGACAGGGTTTTTCAAAAACATTCAGTACTTC. It yields the protein CASSVGTGFFKNIQYF.